The rows below give T cell receptor beta chains drawn from one sample of a study of shared clonotypes between healthy human individuals. Repertoires were generated with immunoSEQ multiplex PCR, while TCRdb's copy carries only in-frame clones and drops some. The table records about 2.3 million clones, 85% to 95% of them present only once. Sequencing was performed on naive CD4+ T cells from PBMCs. Receptor source: a man aged 18-30 years in good health. Some clones in this sample may be carry-over from other donors' samples. CDR3s include the opening cysteine and the closing phenylalanine or tryptophan. A D gene is named only where the DNA matches it firmly.

TRBJ2-7	.	TRBV5-4	CASSSPGTSYEQYF	TGTGCCAGCAGCTCGCCAGGGACCTCCTACGAGCAGTACTTC
TRBJ1-2	.	TRBV5-4	CASSPESRGYTF	TGTGCCAGCAGCCCTGAATCTCGTGGCTACACCTTC
TRBJ2-7	.	TRBV5-1	CASSSPGTYEQYF	TGCGCCAGCAGCTCGCCGGGGACCTACGAGCAGTACTTC
TRBJ1-2	.	TRBV5-6	CASSLLDRPNYGYTF	TGTGCCAGCAGCTTGTTGGACAGACCAAACTATGGCTACACCTTC
TRBJ1-1	TRBD1	TRBV4-1	CASSQVLRGTEAFF	TGCGCCAGCAGCCAAGTACTCAGGGGGACTGAAGCTTTCTTT
TRBJ2-7	.	TRBV4-2	CASSFSGGPAEEQYF	TGTGCCAGCAGCTTTAGTGGCGGCCCGGCGGAAGAGCAGTACTTC
TRBJ2-5	.	TRBV6-5	CASSYPGGGETQYF	TGTGCCAGCAGTTACCCCGGAGGGGGAGAGACCCAGTACTTC
TRBJ1-5	TRBD1	TRBV9	CASSGGDRWNQPQHF	TGTGCCAGCAGCGGGGGGGACAGGTGGAATCAGCCCCAGCATTTT
TRBJ2-1	TRBD2	TRBV7-2	CASSLTSGGYNEQFF	TGTGCCAGCAGCTTGACTAGCGGGGGGTACAATGAGCAGTTCTTC
TRBJ1-1	TRBD1	TRBV7-9	CASSTRDSQNTEAFF	TGTGCCAGCAGCACGCGGGACAGCCAAAACACTGAAGCTTTCTTT
TRBJ1-2	TRBD1	TRBV28	CASSDGQGLYGYTF	TGTGCCAGCAGCGACGGACAGGGCCTCTATGGCTACACCTTC
TRBJ2-4	.	TRBV5-8	CASSLSVAKNIQYF	TGTGCCAGCAGCTTGTCAGTAGCCAAAAACATTCAGTACTTC
TRBJ2-3	.	TRBV5-4	CASSLPSESTDTQYF	TGTGCCAGCAGCTTGCCCTCAGAGAGCACAGATACGCAGTATTTT
TRBJ2-5	.	TRBV27	CASSFRFRGRYQETQYF	TGTGCCAGCAGTTTTCGGTTTCGGGGGCGCTACCAAGAGACCCAGTACTTC
TRBJ2-2	.	TRBV28	CASSTQNTGELFF	TGTGCCAGCAGTACCCAGAACACCGGGGAGCTGTTTTTT
TRBJ2-6	.	TRBV15	CATSKETGTAGANVLTF	TGTGCCACCAGCAAGGAAACAGGGACTGCTGGGGCCAACGTCCTGACTTTC
TRBJ2-1	TRBD1	TRBV7-3	CASSLGQPNNEQFF	TGTGCCAGCAGCTTGGGACAGCCCAATAATGAGCAGTTCTTC
TRBJ1-5	.	TRBV7-2	CASSLRGNQPQHF	TGTGCCAGCAGCTTGAGGGGGAATCAGCCCCAGCATTTT